This T cell receptor (beta chain) originates from a study of T cell responses to AZD1222 COVID-19 vaccine. The assay was immunoSEQ multiplex PCR, and TCRdb's table has in-frame clones only and misses some. The top ten clones hold approximately 7% of a sample with 130,000 or so clones, approximately 94% of them seen once. V dropped 2 bases and J dropped 3 bases, with 9 bases sitting between them. Per germline, CDR1 SGHDN and CDR2 FVKESK. This CDR3 is 14 amino acids long. Comments on this clone: The antigen remains undetermined.

Study findings and constraints: Most donors were white British, females outnumbered males, and clonal diversity was possibly underestimated.

The sequenced sample was peripheral blood, obtained on day 0 of AZD1222 vaccination. The source is an adult in good health. The V call is TRBV14, the J call TRBJ2-3, with a possible D match to TRBD1 (5 bases). The chain's CDR3 is CASSQNRLTDTQYF. The CDR3 region has the DNA TGTGCCAGCAGCCAAAACAGGTTAACAGATACGCAGTATTTT.